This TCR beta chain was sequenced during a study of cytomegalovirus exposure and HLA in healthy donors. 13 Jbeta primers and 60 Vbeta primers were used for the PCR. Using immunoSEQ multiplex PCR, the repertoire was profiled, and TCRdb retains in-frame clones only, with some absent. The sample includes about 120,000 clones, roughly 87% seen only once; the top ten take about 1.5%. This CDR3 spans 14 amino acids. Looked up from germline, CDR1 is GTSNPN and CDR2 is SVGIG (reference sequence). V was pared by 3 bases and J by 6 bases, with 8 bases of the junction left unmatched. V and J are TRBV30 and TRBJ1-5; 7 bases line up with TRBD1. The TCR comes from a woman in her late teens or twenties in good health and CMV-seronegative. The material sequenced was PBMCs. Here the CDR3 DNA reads TGTGCCTGGAGCACAGGGGCAGGGGGTCAGCCCCAGCATTTT. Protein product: CAWSTGAGGQPQHF.